Listed below are T cell receptor beta chains from one sample, sequenced in a study of early T cells in non-severe SARS-CoV-2 infection. Each CDR3 protein is one row after TCRdb ran MiXCR on the 5' RACE reads. This table has tens of thousands of distinct CDR3 sequences, roughly a tenth appearing once. Specimen: whole blood. These receptors were collected from an adult who was a healthcare worker with PCR-confirmed SARS-CoV-2 infection or an uninfected control (not recorded which). Both conserved end residues are part of each CDR3. A D gene is named only where the DNA matches it firmly. Where a row states a size, it is once, few, many or the class of an expanded clone; other rows omit it.

abundance: many; j_gene: TRBJ2-7; v_gene: TRBV3-1; d_gene: TRBD2; CDR3aa: CASSQSGRAYEQYF; CDR3nt: TGTGCCAGCAGCCAGAGCGGGAGGGCCTACGAGCAGTACTTC
abundance: many; j_gene: TRBJ2-1; v_gene: TRBV19; d_gene: TRBD2; CDR3aa: CASSIGSGGIQGSSGIGNEQFF; CDR3nt: TGTGCCAGTAGTATAGGGAGTGGGGGGATCCAAGGTTCTAGCGGGATTGGCAATGAGCAGTTCTTC
abundance: NA; j_gene: TRBJ1-1; v_gene: TRBV29-1; d_gene: NA; CDR3aa: CSVGRRLNTEAFF; CDR3nt: TGCAGCGTTGGGAGACGGTTGAACACTGAAGCTTTCTTT
abundance: NA; j_gene: TRBJ2-5; v_gene: TRBV9; d_gene: NA; CDR3aa: CASSVATRETQYF; CDR3nt: TGTGCCAGCAGCGTAGCTACCAGGGAGACCCAGTACTTC
abundance: NA; j_gene: TRBJ2-5; v_gene: TRBV29-1; d_gene: NA; CDR3aa: CSARQQETQYF; CDR3nt: TGCAGCGCTCGACAGCAAGAGACCCAGTACTTC
abundance: many; j_gene: TRBJ2-1; v_gene: TRBV18; d_gene: NA; CDR3aa: CASSPPVGGSYNEQFF; CDR3nt: TGTGCCAGCTCACCACCAGTGGGGGGCTCCTACAATGAGCAGTTCTTC
abundance: many; j_gene: TRBJ1-1; v_gene: TRBV4-1; d_gene: TRBD1; CDR3aa: CASSQGAGTGGKAFF; CDR3nt: TGCGCCAGCAGCCAAGGGGCCGGGACAGGGGGCAAAGCTTTCTTT
abundance: many; j_gene: TRBJ2-3; v_gene: TRBV29-1; d_gene: TRBD1; CDR3aa: CSVEAIPPGGVDTQYF; CDR3nt: TGCAGCGTTGAAGCCATCCCCCCAGGGGGAGTAGATACGCAGTATTTT
abundance: few; j_gene: TRBJ1-5; v_gene: TRBV5-1; d_gene: NA; CDR3aa: CASSLGDLNQPQHF; CDR3nt: TGCGCCAGCAGCTTGGGGGACCTCAATCAGCCCCAGCATTTT
abundance: NA; j_gene: TRBJ2-6; v_gene: TRBV10-3; d_gene: NA; CDR3aa: CAIAGPTGRTGANVLTF; CDR3nt: TGTGCCATCGCGGGACCGACAGGGCGCACTGGGGCCAACGTCCTGACTTTC
abundance: many; j_gene: TRBJ1-3; v_gene: TRBV11-2; d_gene: NA; CDR3aa: CASSQDGGRGNTIYF; CDR3nt: TGTGCCAGCAGCCAGGACGGGGGTCGGGGAAACACCATATATTTT
abundance: many; j_gene: TRBJ1-2; v_gene: TRBV19; d_gene: NA; CDR3aa: CASSASGTVYGYTF; CDR3nt: TGTGCCAGTAGTGCCTCCGGGACGGTCTATGGCTACACCTTC
abundance: few; j_gene: TRBJ2-3; v_gene: TRBV7-9; d_gene: NA; CDR3aa: CASSFLRGFTDTQYF; CDR3nt: TGTGCCAGCAGCTTCCTACGAGGATTCACAGATACGCAGTATTTT
abundance: few; j_gene: TRBJ1-2; v_gene: TRBV7-2; d_gene: NA; CDR3aa: CASSLWGYGYTF; CDR3nt: TGTGCCAGCAGCTTATGGGGCTATGGCTACACCTTC
abundance: many; j_gene: TRBJ1-4; v_gene: TRBV2; d_gene: NA; CDR3aa: CASSPRLEGLAGEKLFF; CDR3nt: TGTGCCAGCAGTCCACGCCTCGAGGGGCTAGCGGGTGAAAAACTGTTTTTT
abundance: many; j_gene: TRBJ2-3; v_gene: TRBV7-6; d_gene: NA; CDR3aa: CASSLGGAGTDTQYF; CDR3nt: TGTGCCAGCAGCTTAGGGGGAGCAGGCACAGATACGCAGTATTTT
abundance: few; j_gene: TRBJ2-7; v_gene: TRBV6-2/TRBV6-3; d_gene: NA; CDR3aa: CASSYGSLEQYF; CDR3nt: TGTGCCAGCAGTTACGGCTCTCTCGAGCAGTACTTC
abundance: few; j_gene: TRBJ1-6; v_gene: TRBV7-8; d_gene: NA; CDR3aa: CASSLVGDSPLHF; CDR3nt: TGTGCCAGCAGCTTAGTCGGGGATTCACCCCTCCACTTT
abundance: many; j_gene: TRBJ2-3; v_gene: TRBV20-1; d_gene: TRBD2; CDR3aa: CSASLGLAGGGTQYF; CDR3nt: TGCAGTGCTAGTCTCGGACTAGCGGGAGGGGGCACGCAGTATTTT
abundance: NA; j_gene: TRBJ2-2; v_gene: TRBV5-1; d_gene: NA; CDR3aa: CASSLTHNTGELFF; CDR3nt: TGCGCCAGCAGCCTGACCCATAACACCGGGGAGCTGTTTTTT
abundance: many; j_gene: TRBJ1-6; v_gene: TRBV3-1; d_gene: NA; CDR3aa: CASSLLGPDDSPLHF; CDR3nt: TGTGCCAGCAGCCTCCTGGGACCTGACGATTCACCCCTCCACTTT
abundance: NA; j_gene: TRBJ2-5; v_gene: TRBV7-2; d_gene: NA; CDR3aa: CASSNAGLGNQETQYF; CDR3nt: TGTGCCAGCAGCAACGCTGGTTTGGGGAACCAAGAGACCCAGTACTTC
abundance: NA; j_gene: TRBJ2-3; v_gene: TRBV18; d_gene: NA; CDR3aa: CASSPPSRTDTQYF; CDR3nt: TGTGCCAGCTCACCACCGTCCCGCACAGATACGCAGTATTTT